These 13 T cell receptor beta chains share one sample of origin, sequenced in a study of T cells in Graves' hyperthyroidism and ophthalmopathy. Using RNA transcripts as the source, TCR beta CDR3 regions were amplified. The HTBI primer set was used in a first-round RT-PCR of the TCR CDR3. TCRdb reanalysed the multiplex PCR reads using MiXCR and keeps one entry per CDR3 protein. The data contain approximately 420,000 distinct CDR3 sequences, approximately 15% of them singletons. Source material: blood. The receptors were gathered from a woman aged 25 to 39 with Graves' hyperthyroidism.

The chain employs TRBV15 and TRBJ2-5, with unresolved D. The CDR3 has 15 amino acids. Trimming took off 3 bases at V and 0 bases at J, with 11 bases between the two ends. Per germline, CDR1 LNHNV and CDR2 YYDKDF (reference sequence). The CDR3: CATSSRQKYQETQYF. CDR3 coding DNA: TGTGCCACCAGCAGTCGCCAGAAGTACCAAGAGACCCAGTACTTC.

This clonotype was counted at least ten times. The chain links TRBV24-1 to TRBJ1-1; 9 bases are shared with TRBD1. V lost 1 base and J lost 3; bases outside the gene matches: 8. CDR1 KGHDR and CDR2 SFDVKD come from the germline V gene. This CDR3 contains 17 residues. CDR3 amino acids: CATSDFWTGEEDTEAFF. The CDR3 DNA reads as TGTGCCACCAGTGATTTTTGGACAGGGGAGGAGGACACTGAAGCTTTCTTT.

This clonotype was seen ten or more times. The V call is TRBV11-2, the J call TRBJ2-1; D remains ambiguous. The CDR3 runs 13 residues. V shed 5 bases and J shed 6 bases, with 11 bases lying between them. CDR1 and CDR2 (germline): SGHAT, FQNNGV. The CDR3: CASSLNYGNEQFF. In DNA form, the CDR3 reads TGTGCCAGCAGCCTAAACTACGGCAATGAGCAGTTCTTC.

This clonotype showed up many times. This chain connects TRBV20-1 to TRBJ2-1, with 15 bases fitting TRBD2. Looked up from germline, CDR1 is DFQATT and CDR2 is SNEGSKA (reference sequence). This CDR3 spans 13 amino acids. Trimming at V came to 6 bases and at J to 9 bases, leaving 3 bases not matched to a gene. The CDR3 DNA follows: TGCAGTGCGTGGACTAGCGGGAGGGGTGAGCAGTTCTTC. It encodes CSAWTSGRGEQFF.

The sample holds many counts of this clonotype. This rearrangement joins TRBV6-5 to TRBJ1-6; possibly TRBD1 for D (6 bases). The CDR3 is made up of 19 amino acids. Trimming removed 2 bases at V and 0 bases at J, with 17 bases between. CDR1 and CDR2 (germline): MNHEY, SVGAGI. The CDR3 region has the DNA TGTGCCAGCAGTTACGGGGGTGTGGACAGTTTCTCCTATAATTCACCCCTCCACTTT. As protein: CASSYGGVDSFSYNSPLHF.

The chain joins TRBV29-1 to TRBJ2-7, with 7 bases that match TRBD2. The CDR3 sequence is 13 residues long. Germline CDR1 is SQVTM and CDR2 is ANQGSEA. J was trimmed by 3 bases and V by 7 bases; bases with no gene match: 9. The CDR3 nucleotides read TGCAGCGCCGCCCAGGGCGGGGGCTACGAGCAGTACTTC. Protein: CSAAQGGGYEQYF.

There are a few counts of this clonotype. J is TRBJ2-2 and V is TRBV24-1; TRBD1 aligns across 8 bases. Trimming took 7 bases from V and 3 from J; bases not matched to a gene: 6. The CDR3 covers 15 residues. Germline V lookup: CDR1 KGHDR, CDR2 SFDVKD. The CDR3 loop reads CATSATGADTGELFF. As DNA, the CDR3 is TGTGCCACCAGCGCGACAGGGGCGGACACCGGGGAGCTGTTTTTT.

This clonotype was recorded at least ten times. The chain employs TRBV29-1 and TRBJ2-5; TRBD1 aligns across 10 bases. There are 13 residues in the CDR3. V lost 5 bases to trimming and J lost 5 bases; unmatched junction nucleotides: 5. In germline, CDR1 is SQVTM, CDR2 ANQGSEA. CDR3 sequence (DNA): TGCAGCGTTAGGGGACAGGGGTTGGAGACCCAGTACTTC. It is translated as CSVRGQGLETQYF. Looking up the rest from reference TRBV29-1 and TRBJ2-5 gives the full variable domain: SAVISQKPSRDICQRGTSLTIQCQVDSQVTMMFWYRQQPGQSLTLIATANQGSEATYESGFVIDKFPISRPNLTFSTLTVSNMSPEDSSIYLCSVRGQGLETQYFGPGTRLLVL.

The chain combines TRBV6-1 with TRBJ1-4; D might be TRBD1 (6 bases). The CDR3 runs to 16 residues. Germline assignment: CDR1 MNHNS and CDR2 SASEGT. The V and J ends lost 5 bases and 1 base respectively, with 14 bases between them. CDR3 protein: CASSSRGALTNEKLFF. The CDR3, as DNA: TGTGCCAGCAGTTCCCGGGGGGCCTTAACTAATGAAAAACTGTTTTTT.

This clonotype was observed many times. The rearrangement links TRBV7-8 to TRBJ2-2, with D perhaps matching TRBD1 (6 bases). V was shortened by 5 bases and J by 6 bases, with 13 bases between the two germline ends. The CDR3 length is 14 residues. Germline assignment: CDR1 SGHVS and CDR2 FQNEAQ. CDR3 nucleotide sequence: TGTGCCAGCAGCACCCGACAGGAGCCCGGGGAGCTGTTTTTT. Protein sequence: CASSTRQEPGELFF.

This clonotype has just a few counts. The chain carries TRBV5-1 and TRBJ2-3, with D perhaps TRBD1 (5 bases). CDR1 is SGHRS, CDR2 YFSETQ, per germline. CDR3 length: 14 residues. The V and J ends lost 5 bases and 3 bases respectively, with 13 bases between them. CDR3 nucleotide sequence: TGCGCCAGCAGGAGTGCAGGGATTACAGATACGCAGTATTTT. Its translation: CASRSAGITDTQYF. The whole variable domain, filled in from reference TRBV5-1 and TRBJ2-3, reads KAGVTQTPRYLIKTRGQQVTLSCSPISGHRSVSWYQQTPGQGLQFLFEYFSETQRNKGNFPGRFSGRQFSNSRSEMNVSTLELGDSALYLCASRSAGITDTQYFGPGTRLTVL.

This clonotype was detected a few times. The chain carries TRBV4-1 and TRBJ1-3, with D unresolved. The V end lost 2 bases, the J end lost 1 base, and 12 bases lay between the germline ends. CDR1 and CDR2 (germline): MGHRA, YSYEKL. This CDR3 is 16 amino acids long. The CDR3 protein is CASSQTQIISGNTIYF. In DNA, the CDR3 is TGCGCCAGCAGCCAAACCCAGATTATATCTGGAAACACCATATATTTT.

This clonotype occurred many times. The chain uses TRBV7-8 and TRBJ1-5; D call uncertain. V lost 5 bases to trimming and J lost 0 bases, with 17 bases between them. The CDR3 is 17 amino acids. The germline V gene encodes CDR1 SGHVS and CDR2 FQNEAQ. In DNA, the CDR3 is TGTGCCAGCAGCGCCTCGGCCCGACGGGATAGCAATCAGCCCCAGCATTTT. Encoded protein: CASSASARRDSNQPQHF.